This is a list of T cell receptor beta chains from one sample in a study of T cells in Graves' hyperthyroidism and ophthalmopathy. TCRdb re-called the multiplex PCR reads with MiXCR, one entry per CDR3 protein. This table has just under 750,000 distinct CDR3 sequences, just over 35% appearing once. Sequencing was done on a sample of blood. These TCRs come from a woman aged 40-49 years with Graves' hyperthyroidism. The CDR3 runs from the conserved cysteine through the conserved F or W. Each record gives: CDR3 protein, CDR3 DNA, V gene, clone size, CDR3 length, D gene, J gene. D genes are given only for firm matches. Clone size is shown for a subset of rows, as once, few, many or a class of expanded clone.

CDR3 protein: CAISTGDNVLTF; CDR3 DNA: TGTGCCATCAGCACAGGGGACAACGTCCTGACTTTC; V gene: TRBV10-3; clone size: NA; CDR3 length: 12; D gene: TRBD1; J gene: TRBJ2-6
CDR3 protein: CASLFTLLGNQPQHF; CDR3 DNA: TGTGCCAGCCTTTTTACCTTATTGGGCAATCAGCCCCAGCATTTT; V gene: TRBV6-6; clone size: few; CDR3 length: 15; D gene: NA; J gene: TRBJ1-5
CDR3 protein: CSAEGRYEQYF; CDR3 DNA: TGCAGCGCCGAAGGACGCTACGAGCAGTACTTC; V gene: TRBV29-1; clone size: many; CDR3 length: 11; D gene: NA; J gene: TRBJ2-7
CDR3 protein: CASMKGGLGPQHF; CDR3 DNA: TGCGCCAGCATGAAGGGGGGGTTAGGACCCCAGCATTTT; V gene: TRBV10-2; clone size: few; CDR3 length: 13; D gene: NA; J gene: TRBJ1-5
CDR3 protein: CASTASSYEQYF; CDR3 DNA: TGTGCCAGCACGGCGTCTAGCTACGAGCAGTACTTC; V gene: TRBV6-5; clone size: NA; CDR3 length: 12; D gene: NA; J gene: TRBJ2-7
CDR3 protein: CASSLVAVPRNTIYF; CDR3 DNA: TGTGCCAGCAGCTTAGTCGCAGTTCCTAGAAACACCATATATTTT; V gene: TRBV7-2; clone size: many; CDR3 length: 15; D gene: NA; J gene: TRBJ1-3
CDR3 protein: CASSMRGPDTGELFF; CDR3 DNA: TGTGCCAGTAGTATGAGGGGTCCCGACACCGGGGAGCTGTTTTTT; V gene: TRBV19; clone size: NA; CDR3 length: 15; D gene: NA; J gene: TRBJ2-2
CDR3 protein: CASSLGPSNQPQHF; CDR3 DNA: TGCGCCAGCAGCTTAGGACCCAGCAATCAGCCCCAGCATTTT; V gene: TRBV5-1; clone size: many; CDR3 length: 14; D gene: NA; J gene: TRBJ1-5
CDR3 protein: CASSLRGGSGELFF; CDR3 DNA: TGTGCCAGCAGCTTGAGAGGGGGCTCCGGGGAGCTGTTTTTT; V gene: TRBV7-6; clone size: NA; CDR3 length: 14; D gene: TRBD1; J gene: TRBJ2-2
CDR3 protein: CASSQDSRVASDSPLHF; CDR3 DNA: TGCGCCAGCAGCCAAGATAGCAGGGTAGCATCGGATTCACCCCTCCACTTT; V gene: TRBV4-3; clone size: few; CDR3 length: 17; D gene: NA; J gene: TRBJ1-6
CDR3 protein: CASGSVTYEQYF; CDR3 DNA: TGTGCCAGCGGATCTGTTACCTACGAGCAGTACTTC; V gene: TRBV12-3/TRBV12-4; clone size: few; CDR3 length: 12; D gene: NA; J gene: TRBJ2-7
CDR3 protein: CATSEAGTGVGLHTEAFF; CDR3 DNA: TGTGCCACCAGTGAAGCCGGGACAGGGGTCGGCCTACACACTGAAGCTTTCTTT; V gene: TRBV24-1; clone size: many; CDR3 length: 18; D gene: TRBD1; J gene: TRBJ1-1
CDR3 protein: CAISEKVDRVTETQYF; CDR3 DNA: TGTGCCATCAGTGAGAAAGTGGACAGGGTTACGGAGACCCAGTACTTC; V gene: TRBV10-3; clone size: once; CDR3 length: 16; D gene: TRBD1; J gene: TRBJ2-5
CDR3 protein: CASTRTGSNYGYTF; CDR3 DNA: TGTGCCAGTACCAGGACAGGGTCTAACTATGGCTACACCTTC; V gene: TRBV28; clone size: NA; CDR3 length: 14; D gene: TRBD1; J gene: TRBJ1-2
CDR3 protein: CASSLTGGGLFF; CDR3 DNA: TGTGCCAGCAGCCTGACAGGGGGTGGGCTGTTTTTT; V gene: TRBV28; clone size: NA; CDR3 length: 12; D gene: TRBD1; J gene: TRBJ1-4
CDR3 protein: CASSFGQGRVNTEAFF; CDR3 DNA: TGTGCCAGCAGTTTTGGACAGGGCAGGGTGAACACTGAAGCTTTCTTT; V gene: TRBV10-3; clone size: NA; CDR3 length: 16; D gene: TRBD1; J gene: TRBJ1-1
CDR3 protein: CASSAGPILETQYF; CDR3 DNA: TGTGCCAGCAGCGCAGGACCGATATTAGAGACCCAGTACTTC; V gene: TRBV9; clone size: many; CDR3 length: 14; D gene: NA; J gene: TRBJ2-5
CDR3 protein: CASSREKGNQPQHF; CDR3 DNA: TGTGCCAGCAGTAGGGAGAAGGGCAATCAGCCCCAGCATTTT; V gene: TRBV2; clone size: few; CDR3 length: 14; D gene: NA; J gene: TRBJ1-5
CDR3 protein: CASATGSNQPQHF; CDR3 DNA: TGTGCCAGCGCCACAGGGAGCAATCAGCCCCAGCATTTT; V gene: TRBV25-1; clone size: many; CDR3 length: 13; D gene: NA; J gene: TRBJ1-5
CDR3 protein: CAIREPSGANVLTFGAGTGELFF; CDR3 DNA: NA; V gene: TRBV10-3; clone size: few; CDR3 length: 23; D gene: NA; J gene: TRBJ2-2
CDR3 protein: CATSEGQGARETQYF; CDR3 DNA: TGTGCCACCAGTGAAGGACAGGGGGCGAGAGAGACCCAGTACTTC; V gene: TRBV6-1; clone size: NA; CDR3 length: 15; D gene: TRBD1; J gene: TRBJ2-5
CDR3 protein: CASSMTGGRDGYTF; CDR3 DNA: TGTGCCAGCAGCATGACAGGGGGTAGGGATGGCTACACCTTC; V gene: TRBV7-9; clone size: NA; CDR3 length: 14; D gene: TRBD1; J gene: TRBJ1-2
CDR3 protein: CASSFGADIYGYTF; CDR3 DNA: TGTGCCAGCAGCTTCGGCGCCGATATCTATGGCTACACCTTC; V gene: TRBV7-9; clone size: many; CDR3 length: 14; D gene: NA; J gene: TRBJ1-2
CDR3 protein: CASSYYGGVATNEKLFF; CDR3 DNA: TGTGCCAGCAGTTACTACGGCGGGGTTGCAACTAATGAAAAACTGTTTTTT; V gene: TRBV6-5; clone size: many; CDR3 length: 17; D gene: NA; J gene: TRBJ1-4
CDR3 protein: CASSGGQGTYEQYF; CDR3 DNA: TGCGCCAGCAGCGGCGGACAGGGAACCTACGAGCAGTACTTC; V gene: TRBV5-1; clone size: many; CDR3 length: 14; D gene: TRBD1; J gene: TRBJ2-7
CDR3 protein: CASSQGGGGEERSYEQYF; CDR3 DNA: TGTGCCAGCAGTCAAGGAGGAGGGGGAGAAGAAAGGTCCTACGAGCAGTACTTC; V gene: TRBV2; clone size: few; CDR3 length: 18; D gene: NA; J gene: TRBJ2-7
CDR3 protein: CASSYRGQGAGGGELFF; CDR3 DNA: TGTGCCAGCAGCTACCGGGGACAGGGGGCAGGGGGGGGGGAGCTGTTTTTT; V gene: TRBV7-2; clone size: NA; CDR3 length: 17; D gene: TRBD1; J gene: TRBJ2-2
CDR3 protein: CASSQKSGDSLYGYTF; CDR3 DNA: TGTGCCAGCAGCCAGAAGAGTGGGGACAGTCTCTATGGCTACACCTTC; V gene: TRBV4-2; clone size: many; CDR3 length: 16; D gene: TRBD1; J gene: TRBJ1-2
CDR3 protein: CATSRGAAEAF; CDR3 DNA: TGTGCCACCAGCAGAGGGGCCGCTGAAGCTTTC; V gene: TRBV15; clone size: NA; CDR3 length: 11; D gene: NA; J gene: TRBJ2-6
CDR3 protein: CASSYSVGWETQYF; CDR3 DNA: TGTGCCAGCAGTTACTCGGTCGGATGGGAGACCCAGTACTTC; V gene: TRBV6-5; clone size: NA; CDR3 length: 14; D gene: NA; J gene: TRBJ2-5
CDR3 protein: CASSPGGGRSGANVLTF; CDR3 DNA: TGCGCCAGCAGCCCTGGAGGGGGTCGCTCTGGGGCCAACGTCCTGACTTTC; V gene: TRBV4-3; clone size: few; CDR3 length: 17; D gene: NA; J gene: TRBJ2-6
CDR3 protein: CASSDMTGVNTEAFF; CDR3 DNA: TGCGCCAGCAGTGATATGACAGGGGTGAACACTGAAGCTTTCTTT; V gene: TRBV10-2; clone size: few; CDR3 length: 15; D gene: TRBD1; J gene: TRBJ1-1
CDR3 protein: CSAPISTSYEQYF; CDR3 DNA: TGCAGTGCCCCTATATCGACCTCCTACGAGCAGTACTTC; V gene: TRBV20-1; clone size: few; CDR3 length: 13; D gene: NA; J gene: TRBJ2-7
CDR3 protein: CASSLGQGSTGELFF; CDR3 DNA: TGTGCCAGCAGTTTGGGACAGGGGAGCACCGGGGAGCTGTTTTTT; V gene: TRBV27; clone size: NA; CDR3 length: 15; D gene: TRBD1; J gene: TRBJ2-2